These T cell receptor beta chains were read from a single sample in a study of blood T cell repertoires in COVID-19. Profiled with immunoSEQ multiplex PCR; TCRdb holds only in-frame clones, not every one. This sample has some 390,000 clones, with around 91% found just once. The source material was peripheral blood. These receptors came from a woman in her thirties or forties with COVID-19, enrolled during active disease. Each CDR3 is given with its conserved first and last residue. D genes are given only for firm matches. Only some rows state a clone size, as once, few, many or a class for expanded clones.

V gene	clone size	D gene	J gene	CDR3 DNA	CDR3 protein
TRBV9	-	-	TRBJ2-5	TGTGCCAGCAGCCCACAGGATGCGCAGGAGCAAGAGACCCAGTACTTC	CASSPQDAQEQETQYF
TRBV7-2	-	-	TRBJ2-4	TGTGCCAGCAGCTTAGACAGGGCTGCCAAAAACATTCAGTACTTC	CASSLDRAAKNIQYF
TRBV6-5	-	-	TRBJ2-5	TGTGCCAGCAGTTACATTTCGGGAGAGACCCAGTACTTC	CASSYISGETQYF
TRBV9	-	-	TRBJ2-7	TGTGCCAGCAGCGACCGATATAACACCTACGAGCAGTACTTC	CASSDRYNTYEQYF
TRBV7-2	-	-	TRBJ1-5	TGTGCCAGCAGCCTGGGCCAAAACGATCAGCCCCAGCATTTT	CASSLGQNDQPQHF
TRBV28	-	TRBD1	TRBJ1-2	TGTGCCAGCAGTTCACCGGGACAGGGGCCGCCTGAGAGCTACACCTTC	CASSSPGQGPPESYTF
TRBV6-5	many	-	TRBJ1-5	TGTGCCAGCAGTTACACCGTGACAGATCAGCCCCAGCATTTT	CASSYTVTDQPQHF
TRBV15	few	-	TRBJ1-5	TGTGCCACCAGCAACCTCGGGGGGCATAGCAATCAGCCCCAGCATTTT	CATSNLGGHSNQPQHF
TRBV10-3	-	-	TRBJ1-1	TGTGCCATCAGGGAGAGCCTTACAGGGAACACTGAAGCTTTCTTT	CAIRESLTGNTEAFF
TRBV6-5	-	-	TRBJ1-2	TGTGCCAGCAAAGATACAGGGACCTATGGCTACACCTTC	CASKDTGTYGYTF
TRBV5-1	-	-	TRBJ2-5	TGCGCCAGCAGCTCTCGGACCTCCTCTAGGGGGGAGACCCAGTACTTC	CASSSRTSSRGETQYF
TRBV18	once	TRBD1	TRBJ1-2	TGTGCCAGCTTGGGGACAGCTAACTATGGCTACACCTTC	CASLGTANYGYTF
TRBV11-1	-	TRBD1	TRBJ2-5	TGTGCCAGCAGCGCAATTCGGGACAGCCAAGAGACCCAGTACTTC	CASSAIRDSQETQYF
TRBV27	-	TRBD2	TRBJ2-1	TGTGCCAGCAGTTTATCGATGGTAGCGGGCAATGAGCAGTTCTTC	CASSLSMVAGNEQFF
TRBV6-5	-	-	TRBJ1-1	TGTGCCAGCACCAACGTGGGCAGTTGGACTGAAGCTTTCTTT	CASTNVGSWTEAFF
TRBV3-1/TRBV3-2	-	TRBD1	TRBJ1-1	TGTGCCAGCAGCTATTATAGACAGGGAAATACTGAAGCTTTCTTT	CASSYYRQGNTEAFF
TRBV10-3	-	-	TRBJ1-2	TGTGCCATCAGTAATCGGCAGGGTGCTGGTGGCTACACCTTC	CAISNRQGAGGYTF
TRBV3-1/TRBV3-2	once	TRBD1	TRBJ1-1	TGTGCCAGCAGCCAAGATAGGGGGCGTAACACTGAAGCTTTCTTT	CASSQDRGRNTEAFF
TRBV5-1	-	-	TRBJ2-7	TGCGCCAGCAGCTTGAACAGCAGAACCTACGAGCAGTACTTC	CASSLNSRTYEQYF
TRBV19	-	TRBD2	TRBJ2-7	TGTGCCAGTAGTAAGCAACTAGCGGGAGCGGGAGACGAGCAGTACTTC	CASSKQLAGAGDEQYF
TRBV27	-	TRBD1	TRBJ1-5	TGTGCCAGCAAGCAGGGGGCGGAAAGGAATCAGCCCCAGCATTTT	CASKQGAERNQPQHF
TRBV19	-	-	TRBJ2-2	TGTGCCAGTAACCCCCTAAGAGCGAACACCGGGGAGCTGTTTTTT	CASNPLRANTGELFF
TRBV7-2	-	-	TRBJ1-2	TGTGCCAGCAGCTTAGTATCGTCGGGGGTCATCTATGGCTACACCTTC	CASSLVSSGVIYGYTF
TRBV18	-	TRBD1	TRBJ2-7	TGTGCCAGCTCCCCGTCCGGACAGGGGAAGTACGAGCAGTACTTC	CASSPSGQGKYEQYF
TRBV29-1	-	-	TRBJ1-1	TGCAGCGTCGGTCAGGGTTCCAACACTGAAGCTTTCTTT	CSVGQGSNTEAFF
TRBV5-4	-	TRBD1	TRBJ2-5	TGTGCCAGCAGCTTGCCCACCGGGACAGGAGAGACCCAGTACTTC	CASSLPTGTGETQYF
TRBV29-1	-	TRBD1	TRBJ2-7	TGCAGCGGTGGACAGGGGGAAGGAAGGGAGCAGTACTTC	CSGGQGEGREQYF
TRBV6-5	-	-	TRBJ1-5	TGTGCCAGCAGAGCCTATAGCAATCAGCCCCAGCATTTT	CASRAYSNQPQHF
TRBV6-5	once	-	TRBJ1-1	TGTGCCAGCCAAGTCAGGGTCCCGAACACTGAAGCTTTCTTT	CASQVRVPNTEAFF
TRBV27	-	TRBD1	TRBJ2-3	TGTGCCAGCAGTTTAGAAGGGACAGCTAGCACAGATACGCAGTATTTT	CASSLEGTASTDTQYF
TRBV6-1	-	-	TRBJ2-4	TGTGCCAGCAGTGAAGGGTGGGGGCAAGGAGTAGCCAAAAACATTCAGTACTTC	CASSEGWGQGVAKNIQYF
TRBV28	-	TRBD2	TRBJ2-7	TGTGCCAGCAGTTTATCGGCTAGCGGGAGCGAGCAGTACTTC	CASSLSASGSEQYF
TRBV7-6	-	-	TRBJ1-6	TGTGCCAGCAGCTTAGTATCGGGGGGGAATTCACCCCTCCACTTT	CASSLVSGGNSPLHF
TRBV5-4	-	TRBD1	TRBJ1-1	TGTGCCAGCAGCCCGGCCCGGGACAGACAAGAAGCTTTCTTT	CASSPARDRQEAFF
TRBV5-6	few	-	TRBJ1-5	TGTGCCAGCAGCTATTGGCAGCCAGGGCTTAATCAGCCCCAGCATTTT	CASSYWQPGLNQPQHF
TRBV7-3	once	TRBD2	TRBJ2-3	TGTGCCAGCAGCTTATCTAGCGGGAGGTCGGCAGATACGCAGTATTTT	CASSLSSGRSADTQYF
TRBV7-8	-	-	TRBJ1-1	TGTGCCAGCAGCTTACTGGCAGGGGCCTTTGAAGCTTTCTTT	CASSLLAGAFEAFF
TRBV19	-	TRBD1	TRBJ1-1	TGTGCCAGTAGTATAATAAGGGACAGGGGAAGGGGCACTGAAGCTTTCTTT	CASSIIRDRGRGTEAFF
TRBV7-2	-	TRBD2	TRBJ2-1	TGTGCCAGCAGCACACTCACTAGCGGGATGACCTACAATGAGCAGTTCTTC	CASSTLTSGMTYNEQFF
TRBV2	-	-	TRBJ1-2	TGTGCCAGCAGTGGGGGGGAAGGTAGTAGCTACACCTTC	CASSGGEGSSYTF
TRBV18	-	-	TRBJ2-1	TGTGCCAGCTCACCCATCCTTACACCTTACAATGAGCAGTTCTTC	CASSPILTPYNEQFF
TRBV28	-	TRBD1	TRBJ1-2	TGTGCCAGCAGTTCGCGGACAGGGGATTATGGCTACACCTTC	CASSSRTGDYGYTF
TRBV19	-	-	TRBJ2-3	TGTGCCAGTCAGTCAGGTAGCGGTGCCACAGATACGCAGTATTTT	CASQSGSGATDTQYF
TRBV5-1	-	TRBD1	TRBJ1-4	TGCGCCAGCAGCACAGGGGAACCGGCTAATGAAAAACTGTTTTTT	CASSTGEPANEKLFF
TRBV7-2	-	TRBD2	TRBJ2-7	TGTGCCAGCAGCTCTTCCATTCATAGCGGGGGGGCAACCTACGAGCAGTACTTC	CASSSSIHSGGATYEQYF
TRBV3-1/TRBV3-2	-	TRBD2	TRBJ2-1	TGTGCCAGCAGCCAAGGGTCTAGCGGGAGCTATGAGCAGTTCTTC	CASSQGSSGSYEQFF
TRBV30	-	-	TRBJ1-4	TGTGCCTGGAGTGTATACGGGGGTGGCAAACTGTTTTTT	CAWSVYGGGKLFF
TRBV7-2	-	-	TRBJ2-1	TGTGCCAGCGGCAGGACAGAGTGGGTCAATGAGCAGTTCTTC	CASGRTEWVNEQFF
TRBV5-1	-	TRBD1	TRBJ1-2	TGCGCCAGCAGCTTGTGGCAGGGGGATGAGGATGGCTACACCTTC	CASSLWQGDEDGYTF
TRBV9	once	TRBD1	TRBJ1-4	TGTGCCAGCAGCTCGGGACAGGGGGTGACTAATGAAAAACTGTTTTTT	CASSSGQGVTNEKLFF